The 7 T cell receptor beta chains in this list originate from one sample, sequenced in a study of identical twins. TCRdb re-called the 5' RACE reads with MiXCR, one entry per CDR3 protein. The table has more than 1.5 million distinct CDR3 sequences, 32% seen once. Sequencing was done on a sample of cord blood. These TCRs come from a newborn girl in good health.

For this clonotype: One end of the junction does not line up with germline, which may come from a read error. The CDR3 here is CASSLGGRDRAYERYF. In DNA form, the CDR3 reads TGTGCCAGCAGTTTAGGGGGCCGGGACAGGGCCTACGAGCGGTACTTC. The genes are TRBV12-3 or TRBV12-4 and TRBJ2-7, with 9 bases identical to TRBD1. The CDR3 sequence is 16 residues long.

Only a few counts were recorded for this clonotype. The chain couples TRBV7-2 to TRBJ2-7; D possibly corresponds to TRBD2 (5 bases). In germline, CDR1 is SGHTA, CDR2 FQGNSA. The germline V and J ends were trimmed by 3 bases and 4 bases, with 16 bases remaining between them. This CDR3 is 15 amino acids long. The CDR3 region is CASSFSVSGVYEQYF. CDR3 bases: TGTGCCAGCAGCTTTTCAGTCAGCGGTGTTTACGAGCAGTACTTC.

The rearrangement links TRBV30 to TRBJ2-7, with 9 bases lining up with TRBD1. This CDR3 is built from 15 residues. After removal of 4 bases from V and 3 bases from J, the junction contained 10 bases not matched to a gene. Germline V gives CDR1 GTSNPN, CDR2 SVGIG (reference sequence). The DNA of the CDR3 is TGTGCCTGGACCTCGGGTCTGGGACAGGGCTACGAGCAGTACTTC. Translating gives CAWTSGLGQGYEQYF.

The chain has TRBV10-2 and TRBJ2-7; 7 bases agree with TRBD1. This CDR3 spans 17 amino acids. CDR1 and CDR2 (germline): WSHSY, SAAADI. V lost 2 bases and J lost 3; bases outside the gene matches: 13. In nucleotides, the CDR3 is TGCGCCAGCAGTGAGCCCTACCCGACAGGGTTCGGCTACGAGCAGTACTTC. Protein product: CASSEPYPTGFGYEQYF.

On this clonotype: The junction shows a germline mismatch at one end, possibly a read error. The V call is TRBV7-2, the J call TRBJ2-5, with D possibly being TRBD1 (5 bases). The CDR3 is 14 residues long. CDR1 and CDR2 from the germline V gene are SGHTA and FQGNSA. CDR3 residues: CASSLSTVQETLYF. CDR3 nucleotide sequence: TGTGCCAGCAGCCTATCGACAGTCCAAGAGACCCTGTACTTC. The complete variable domain, with remaining parts taken from reference TRBV7-2 and TRBJ2-5, reads GAGVSQSPSNKVTEKGKDVELRCDPISGHTALYWYRQSLGQGLEFLIYFQGNSAPDKSGLPSDRFSAERTGGSVSTLTIQRTQQEDSAVYLCASSLSTVQETLYFGPGTRLLVL.

The genes are TRBV18 and TRBJ2-4; a possible D gene is TRBD2 (5 bases). Germline CDR1 KGHSH, CDR2 LQKENI. V was clipped by 0 bases and J by 0 bases, with 18 bases between them. This CDR3 spans 19 amino acids. The CDR3 loop is CASSPPLEIRELAKNIQYF. DNA for the CDR3: TGTGCCAGCTCACCACCCCTCGAGATAAGGGAGCTAGCCAAAAACATTCAGTACTTC.

The rearrangement uses TRBV12-3 or TRBV12-4 and TRBJ1-4; D is uncertain. The V gene lost 4 bases and the J gene lost 7 bases, with 19 bases spanning the gap. This CDR3 comprises 16 residues. CDR3 bases: TGTGCCAGCAGTTCCCCAAACATTGTGCTAGGTGAAAAACTGTTTTTT. The encoded protein is CASSSPNIVLGEKLFF.